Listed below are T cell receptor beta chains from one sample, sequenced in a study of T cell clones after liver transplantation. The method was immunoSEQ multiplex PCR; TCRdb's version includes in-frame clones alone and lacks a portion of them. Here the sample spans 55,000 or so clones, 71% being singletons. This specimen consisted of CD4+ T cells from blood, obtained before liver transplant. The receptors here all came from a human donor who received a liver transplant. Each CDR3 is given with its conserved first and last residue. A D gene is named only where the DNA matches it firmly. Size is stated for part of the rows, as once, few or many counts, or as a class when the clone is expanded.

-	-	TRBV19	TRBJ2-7	TGTGCCAGTAGTATTCGGGGGGCAGGTACGTACGAAACCGAGCAGTACTTC	CASSIRGAGTYETEQYF
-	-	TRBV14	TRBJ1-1	TGTGCCAGCAGCCAAGATAGAGTCGACACTGAAGCTTTCTTT	CASSQDRVDTEAFF
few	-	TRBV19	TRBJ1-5	TGTGCCAGTAGTATACTGAATCAGCCCCAGCATTTT	CASSILNQPQHF
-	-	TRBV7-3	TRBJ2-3	TGTGCCAGCAGCTTAACTTCCAGCAGGGGCACAGATACGCAGTATTTT	CASSLTSSRGTDTQYF
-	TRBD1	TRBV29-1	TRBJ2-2	TGCAGCGCGACAGGGAAGGGCACCGGGGAGCTGTTTTTT	CSATGKGTGELFF
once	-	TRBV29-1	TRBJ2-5	TGCAGCGTTCTCAGTAGCTCAGAGACCCAGTACTTC	CSVLSSSETQYF
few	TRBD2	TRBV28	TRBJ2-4	TGTGCCAGCAGTTTGTTCGGCGGGGGGGAAGCTAACATTCAGTACTTC	CASSLFGGGEANIQYF
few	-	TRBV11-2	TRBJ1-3	TGTGCCAGCAGTGGGGCCGCTGGAAACACCATATATTTT	CASSGAAGNTIYF
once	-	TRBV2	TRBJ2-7	TGTGCCAGCAAGAAGGGGCATCCTTCCTACGAGCAGTACTTC	CASKKGHPSYEQYF
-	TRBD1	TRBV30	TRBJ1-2	TGTGCCTGGAGTGTAGAGGGGGCGCCGGGCGGCTACACCTTC	CAWSVEGAPGGYTF
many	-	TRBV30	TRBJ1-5	TGTGCCTGGAGTGTAAAGGGGAATCAGCCCCAGCATTTT	CAWSVKGNQPQHF
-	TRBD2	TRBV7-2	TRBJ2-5	TGTGCCAGCAGCTTGGGACTAGCGGGGGTAGAGACCCAGTACTTC	CASSLGLAGVETQYF
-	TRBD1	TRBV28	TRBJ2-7	TGTGCCAGCAGTTTATGGACAGGGGGCGTGTACGAGCAGTACTTC	CASSLWTGGVYEQYF
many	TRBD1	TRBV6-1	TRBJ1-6	TGTGCCAGCAGTGTAGGGACAGGGCCTTCACCCCTCCACTTT	CASSVGTGPSPLHF
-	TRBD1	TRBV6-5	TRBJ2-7	TGTGCCACCTACTCGGGACAGGGTGGAGACGAGCAGTACTTC	CATYSGQGGDEQYF
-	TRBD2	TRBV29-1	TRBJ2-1	TGCAGCGTTGAAGATGCGGCGGGGGGCGATGAGCAGTTCTTC	CSVEDAAGGDEQFF
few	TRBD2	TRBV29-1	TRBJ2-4	TGCAGCGGAAGCGGGGGGGCGGGTCTCATTCAGTACTTC	CSGSGGAGLIQYF
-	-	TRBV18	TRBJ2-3	TGTGCCAGCTCACCGGGGCAGAGCACAGATACGCAGTATTTT	CASSPGQSTDTQYF
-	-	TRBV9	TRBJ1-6	TGTGCCAGCAGCCGGGGCGGGGGTTCACCCCTCCACTTT	CASSRGGGSPLHF
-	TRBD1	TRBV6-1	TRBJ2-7	TGTGCCAGCGGCCGGGACAGGGGTTACGAGCAGTACTTC	CASGRDRGYEQYF
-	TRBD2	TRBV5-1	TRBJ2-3	TGCGCCAGCAGCGACGTAGCGGGGGCCGGCACAGATACGCAGTATTTT	CASSDVAGAGTDTQYF
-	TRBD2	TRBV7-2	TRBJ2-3	TGTGCCAGCAGCCCAAGACTAGCGGGGAATACAGATACGCAGTATTTT	CASSPRLAGNTDTQYF
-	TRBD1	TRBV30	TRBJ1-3	TGTGCCTGGACACAGGGGAGTGGAAACACCATATATTTT	CAWTQGSGNTIYF
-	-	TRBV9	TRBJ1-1	TGTGCCAGCAGCTCCCTTGGGGGGGGCGCTGAAGCTTTCTTT	CASSSLGGGAEAFF
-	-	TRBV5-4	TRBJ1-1	TGTGCCAGCAGCCCCGGAGGGTTGGCCCTGAACACTGAAGCTTTCTTT	CASSPGGLALNTEAFF
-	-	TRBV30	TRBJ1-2	TGTGCCTGGAGCCCCGGGACACTGCTCTATGGCTACACCTTC	CAWSPGTLLYGYTF
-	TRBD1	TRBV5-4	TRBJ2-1	TGTGCCAGCAGGGATGAGGAAGGACAGGGGGCCTTCAATGAGCAGTTCTTC	CASRDEEGQGAFNEQFF
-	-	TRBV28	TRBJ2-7	TGTGCCACAGGGGTCTTATACGAGCAGTACTTC	CATGVLYEQYF
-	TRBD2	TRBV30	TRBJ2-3	TGTGCCTGGAGTCGGAGCGGGGCGAACACAGATACGCAGTATTTT	CAWSRSGANTDTQYF
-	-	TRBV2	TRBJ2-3	TGTGCCAGCAGGAGAGAGGGTGGTAGCGCAGATACGCAGTATTTT	CASRREGGSADTQYF